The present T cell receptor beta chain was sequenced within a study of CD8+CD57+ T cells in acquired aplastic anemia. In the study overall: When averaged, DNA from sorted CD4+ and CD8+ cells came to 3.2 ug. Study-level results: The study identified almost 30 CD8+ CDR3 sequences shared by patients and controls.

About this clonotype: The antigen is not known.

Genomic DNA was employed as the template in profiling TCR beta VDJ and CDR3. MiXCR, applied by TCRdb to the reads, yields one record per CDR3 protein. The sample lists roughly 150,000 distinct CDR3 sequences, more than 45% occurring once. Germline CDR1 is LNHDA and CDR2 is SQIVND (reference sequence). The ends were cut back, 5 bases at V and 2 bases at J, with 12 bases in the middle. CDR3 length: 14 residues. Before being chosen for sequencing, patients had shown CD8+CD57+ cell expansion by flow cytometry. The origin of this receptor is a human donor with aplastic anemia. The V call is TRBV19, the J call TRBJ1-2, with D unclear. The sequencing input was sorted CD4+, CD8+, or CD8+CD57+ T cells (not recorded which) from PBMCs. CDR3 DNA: TGTGCCAGTAGTTTGGGCTCCCTCAACTATGGCTACACCTTC. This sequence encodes CASSLGSLNYGYTF.